Listed here is a single T cell receptor beta chain. Its recognized antigen is unknown. Base qualities are not at hand, and no much larger clone is one base apart. These data originate in a study of blood T cell repertoires in COVID-19 (dated by TCRdb to the early 2020s). A note on the overall study: Collaborator samples came from the United States, Italy and Spain and covered acute and convalescent phases of COVID-19. A freely available public database, intended as a resource for researchers studying the immune response to SARS-CoV-2, is where the repertoires were released. HLA class I and class II types, where available, came from metadata supplied by the sample provider rather than from assay-based typing. The samples were drawn from two sources: the first 160 participants of the ongoing ImmuneRACE study, and fewer than 1,500 subjects contributed by 6 global collaborators. Deeply sampled blood TCRbeta repertoires from subjects exposed to, actively infected with, or recovered from COVID-19 were included in the dataset. A de-identified subject ID, COVID-19 status, age in years and sex were almost always included in the sample metadata. The material from the prospective study consisted of cDNA or gDNA derived from T cells, B-cell-depleted T cells, or PBMCs. What the study reported, not specific to this receptor: How much clinical and demographic metadata was included differed by source and by participant, and the metadata was provided uncurated.

Measured from the cysteine to the phenylalanine, the CDR3 is 13 residues long. Only the CDR3 DNA stays, 39 bases, in frame from base 1. V and J are trimmed by 5 bases and 7 bases, and the gene matches miss 3 bases of the junction. CDR1 and CDR2, per the germline V gene (reference sequence), are MNHEY and SMNVEV. Participants in the prospective study were enrolled through a virtual design, were aged roughly 18 to 100 years, and lived in about 25 United States geographic areas. To assign participants to cohorts, the prospective study relied on clinical history that participants themselves reported in a screening survey and a study questionnaire. Recovered participants in ImmuneRACE Cohort 3 were defined by two consecutive negative NP/OP PCR tests, clearance by a healthcare professional, or resolution of symptoms. Each participant in the prospective study had whole blood, serum and a nasopharyngeal or oropharyngeal swab collected by mobile phlebotomists. Participants in the prospective study had the option to provide additional blood draws and questionnaires over an approximately 2-month period. Before DNA extraction, blood samples from the prospective study were shipped at room temperature or frozen.

TCRbeta CDR3 regions were amplified from genomic DNA by means of the immunoSEQ Assay, a bias-controlled multiplex PCR. In the paper's pipeline: Within the assay, amplification of reference gene primers was used to estimate how many nucleated cells each sample contained. To quantify the absolute abundance of each unique TCRbeta CDR3 rearrangement, sequence reads were collapsed and filtered. For each sample, productive Simpson clonality was calculated as the square root of Simpson's diversity index across productive rearrangements. The clones in this table, taken by TCRdb from immuneACCESS, are in-frame only. Not every clone is retained; where verified, under half of the shortfall comes from an unresolved V gene, and the cause of the rest is unknown. Clone size and the V and J calls come from that table; the DNA yielded D and trimming. For this sample there are around 150,000 clones; about 82% appear just once. The biggest ten clones account for roughly 6.2% of the sample.

Sequencing was done on a sample of PBMCs or T cells enriched from blood (not recorded which). The V and J genes are TRBV27 and TRBJ1-5, with 9 bases in between that match TRBD1. This receptor was identified in a woman between 40 and 55 years old who had recovered from COVID-19. DNA sequence: TGTGCCAGCAGTCCACAGGGGGCACAGCCCCAGCATTTT. Its translation is CASSPQGAQPQHF.